The rows below give T cell receptor beta chains drawn from one sample of a study of blood T cell repertoires in COVID-19. Repertoires were generated with immunoSEQ multiplex PCR, while TCRdb's copy carries only in-frame clones and drops some. The table shows 350,000 or so clones, with 65% to 90% occurring only once. The sequenced material came from PBMCs or T cells enriched from blood (not recorded which). All receptors derive from a woman in her thirties or forties with acute COVID-19. The CDR3 runs from the conserved cysteine through the conserved F or W. A D gene is named only where the DNA matches it firmly. The size of a clone is reported for some rows only, either as once, few or many, or as a class for expanded clones.

D gene,J gene,clone size,V gene,CDR3 DNA,CDR3 protein
-,TRBJ2-2,-,TRBV7-8,TGTGCCAGGGGACTTAACACCGGGGAGCTGTTTTTT,CARGLNTGELFF
-,TRBJ1-2,-,TRBV6-2/TRBV6-3,TGTGCCAGCAGTTACTCGCGGGGATCGATATCGGATGGCTACACCTTC,CASSYSRGSISDGYTF
TRBD2,TRBJ2-1,-,TRBV27,TGTGCCAGCAGTTTAAACGGGGAGGGTCACAATGAGCAGTTCTTC,CASSLNGEGHNEQFF
TRBD2,TRBJ2-1,-,TRBV4-2,TGTGCCAGCAGCCAAGATCGAAGTGTGAGCGGGAGGGCCGGGGAGCAGTTCTTC,CASSQDRSVSGRAGEQFF
-,TRBJ1-4,-,TRBV7-6,TGTGCCAGCAGCCGGGGGGGTGGAACTAATGAAAAACTGTTTTTT,CASSRGGGTNEKLFF
-,TRBJ2-7,-,TRBV6-5,TGTGCCAGCAGTTATGTCGTTGGGGGGTACAGCTACGAGCAGTACTTC,CASSYVVGGYSYEQYF
-,TRBJ1-4,-,TRBV15,TGTGCCACCAGCAGAGATCATACGGCTAATGAAAAACTGTTTTTT,CATSRDHTANEKLFF
TRBD2,TRBJ2-4,-,TRBV4-2,TGTGCCAGCAGCCAAGATTATGCGGGGACTAGCGCACTTAAAAACATTCAGTACTTC,CASSQDYAGTSALKNIQYF
-,TRBJ2-7,-,TRBV4-2,TGTGCCAGCAGCTACAGGGAACCCTACGAGCAGTACTTC,CASSYREPYEQYF
-,TRBJ2-1,-,TRBV18,TGTGCCAGCTCACCAAACAGGGTGAATTCTAAGAATGAGCAGTTCTTC,CASSPNRVNSKNEQFF
TRBD1,TRBJ2-1,-,TRBV19,TGTGCCAGTAAACGACAGGGGGTTATTGGGAATGAGCAGTTCTTC,CASKRQGVIGNEQFF
TRBD2,TRBJ2-7,few,TRBV18,TGTGCCAGCTCACCAGGACTAGCGGAGTCCTACGAGCAGTACTTC,CASSPGLAESYEQYF
-,TRBJ1-4,-,TRBV3-1/TRBV3-2,TGTGCCAGCAGGAGTCGGGACATCGCAACTAATGAAAAACTGTTTTTT,CASRSRDIATNEKLFF
TRBD2,TRBJ2-3,-,TRBV7-9,TGTGCCAGCAGCTTATCCTCGCGGGGGGCGGGGACAGATACGCAGTATTTT,CASSLSSRGAGTDTQYF
TRBD1,TRBJ1-3,-,TRBV28,TGTGCCAGCTCACCAGGGGGCCTTTCTGGAAACACCATATATTTT,CASSPGGLSGNTIYF
-,TRBJ2-1,-,TRBV6-2/TRBV6-3,TGTGCCAGCAGTTACTCGGTAGGGGCCTCCTACAATGAGCAGTTCTTC,CASSYSVGASYNEQFF
TRBD2,TRBJ2-3,-,TRBV9,TGTGCCAGCAGCCTAGCGGGGGGGATAGATACGCAGTATTTT,CASSLAGGIDTQYF
-,TRBJ2-1,-,TRBV7-3,TGTGCCAGTGGATCGGATACACTAAGAGGGCACAATGAGCAGTTCTTC,CASGSDTLRGHNEQFF
TRBD1,TRBJ1-1,-,TRBV9,TGTGCCAGCAGCGTAGGACAGGGGTTGATTGAAGCTTTCTTT,CASSVGQGLIEAFF
TRBD2,TRBJ2-5,once,TRBV5-1,TGCGCCAGCAGCCGAGCGGCGGGAGCGGATGAGACCCAGTACTTC,CASSRAAGADETQYF
-,TRBJ1-2,-,TRBV5-1,TGCGCCAGCAGCTCGGAGGACGGGTTCTATGGCTACACCTTC,CASSSEDGFYGYTF
-,TRBJ1-6,-,TRBV21-1,TGTGCCAGCAGGCTGACAGGGAAAAATTCACCCCTCCACTTT,CASRLTGKNSPLHF
-,TRBJ2-3,-,TRBV11-1,TGTGCCAGCAGCTTAGGCCACAGGGACGCAGATACGCAGTATTTT,CASSLGHRDADTQYF
TRBD1,TRBJ1-4,-,TRBV18,TGTGCCAGCTCACCTTTACGACAGGGAGGCGCGGAAAAACTGTTTTTT,CASSPLRQGGAEKLFF
-,TRBJ1-4,once,TRBV3-1/TRBV3-2,TGTGCCAGCAGCCAAGAAGACGGGGTAAATGAAAAACTGTTTTTT,CASSQEDGVNEKLFF
-,TRBJ2-7,-,TRBV11-2,TGTGCCAGCAGCTTAGTGCAGGGATTCGAGCAGTACTTC,CASSLVQGFEQYF
TRBD2,TRBJ2-7,-,TRBV18,TGTGCCAGCTCACCTTTAGCGGGAGACAATACGGACGAGCAGTACTTC,CASSPLAGDNTDEQYF
TRBD1,TRBJ2-7,few,TRBV19,TGTGCCAGTAGTATAATGTGGGGACAGGAGACCTACGAGCAGTACTTC,CASSIMWGQETYEQYF
-,TRBJ2-6,-,TRBV7-2,TGTGCCAGCAGCTTGGTCACAGGTTCCTCTGGGGCCAACGTCCTGACTTTC,CASSLVTGSSGANVLTF
TRBD1,TRBJ1-1,-,TRBV10-3,TGTGCCATCAGTGACCTCAAAATACTCAGGGGGCTCACTGAAGCTTTCTTT,CAISDLKILRGLTEAFF
-,TRBJ1-2,once,TRBV6-2/TRBV6-3,TGTGCCAGCAGTTACCACAGCACCTATGGCTACACCTTC,CASSYHSTYGYTF
TRBD2,TRBJ2-7,-,TRBV19,TGTGCCAGTAGCTGGGGACTAGCGGACCCCTACGAGCAGTACTTC,CASSWGLADPYEQYF
-,TRBJ1-2,-,TRBV6-5,TGTGCCAGCAGAACGGACCGGCAGGGGTTCTATGGCTACACCTTC,CASRTDRQGFYGYTF
-,TRBJ1-5,once,TRBV6-5,TGTGCCAGCAGTAAAACGCCACAGGGAGATCAGCCCCAGCATTTT,CASSKTPQGDQPQHF
TRBD1,TRBJ2-3,-,TRBV12-3/TRBV12-4,TGTGCCAGCAGTCTACGGGACAGGGCGCAGTATTTT,CASSLRDRAQYF
-,TRBJ1-6,-,TRBV6-5,TGTGCCAGCAGTTACTCTACAGGGCGAAATTCACCCCTCCACTTT,CASSYSTGRNSPLHF
-,TRBJ2-5,-,TRBV29-1,TGCAGCGTTGAAAAGCAGACCCAGTACTTC,CSVEKQTQYF
TRBD1,TRBJ1-2,-,TRBV7-2,TGTGCCAGCAGCTGGGGGACAGGGGGTAGCGTGTACACCTTC,CASSWGTGGSVYTF
TRBD1,TRBJ1-5,-,TRBV2,TGTGCCAGCTCTGGGGGACAGGAAGAAGGGTATCAGCCCCAGCATTTT,CASSGGQEEGYQPQHF